One TCR beta chain is described in this entry. TCRdb's copy holds only in-frame clones and misses some; the assay was immunoSEQ multiplex PCR. The sample lists roughly 250,000 clones, roughly 90% occurring once. The data are from a study of blood T cell repertoires in COVID-19. CDR3 length: 13 residues. From germline, CDR1 is SGHVS and CDR2 FQNEAQ. V lost 3 bases and J 8 bases, leaving 13 bases between the germline ends. The receptor comes from a woman aged 40-49 years who had recovered from COVID-19. The specimen was peripheral blood. The J gene is TRBJ1-2, the V gene TRBV7-8; no clear D gene. The CDR3 protein is CASSFDMRAGYTF. The CDR3 nucleotides are TGTGCCAGCAGCTTTGATATGCGGGCGGGCTACACCTTC.